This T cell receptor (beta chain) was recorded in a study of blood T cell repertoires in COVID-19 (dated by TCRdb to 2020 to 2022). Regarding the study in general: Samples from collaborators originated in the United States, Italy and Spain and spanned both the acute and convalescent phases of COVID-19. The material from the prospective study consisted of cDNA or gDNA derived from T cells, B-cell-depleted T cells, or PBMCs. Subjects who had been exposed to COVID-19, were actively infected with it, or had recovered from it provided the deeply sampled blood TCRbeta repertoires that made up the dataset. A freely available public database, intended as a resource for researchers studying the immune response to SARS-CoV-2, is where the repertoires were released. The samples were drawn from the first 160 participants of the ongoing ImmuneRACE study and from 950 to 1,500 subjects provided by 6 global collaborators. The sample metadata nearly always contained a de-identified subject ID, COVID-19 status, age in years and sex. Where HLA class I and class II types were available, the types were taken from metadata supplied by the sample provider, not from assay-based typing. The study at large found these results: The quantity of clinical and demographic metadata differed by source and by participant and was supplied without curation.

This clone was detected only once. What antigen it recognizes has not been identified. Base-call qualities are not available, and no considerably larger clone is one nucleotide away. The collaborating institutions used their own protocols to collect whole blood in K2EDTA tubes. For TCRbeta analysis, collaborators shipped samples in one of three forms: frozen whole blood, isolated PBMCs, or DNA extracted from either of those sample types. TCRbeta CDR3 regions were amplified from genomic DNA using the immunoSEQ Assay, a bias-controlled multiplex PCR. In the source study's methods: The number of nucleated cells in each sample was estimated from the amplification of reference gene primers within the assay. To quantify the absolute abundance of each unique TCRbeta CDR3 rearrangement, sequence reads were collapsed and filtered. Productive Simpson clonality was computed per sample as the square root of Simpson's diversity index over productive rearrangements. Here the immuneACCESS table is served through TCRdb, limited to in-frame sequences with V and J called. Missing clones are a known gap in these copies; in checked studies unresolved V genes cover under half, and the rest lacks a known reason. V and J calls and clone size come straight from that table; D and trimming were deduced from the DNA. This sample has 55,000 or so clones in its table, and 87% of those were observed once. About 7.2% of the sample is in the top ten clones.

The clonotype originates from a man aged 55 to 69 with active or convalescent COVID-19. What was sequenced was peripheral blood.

This receptor carries the CDR3 CASSLGRKRTDTQYF. The DNA sequence reads TGTGCCAGCAGCTTAGGTAGAAAGAGAACAGATACGCAGTATTTT. The rearranged chain carries TRBV7-8 and TRBJ2-3; too little of a D gene remains to name it. The V end loses 1 base and the J end loses 3 bases, and a stretch of 11 bases separates them. CDR1 and CDR2, per the germline V gene, are SGHVS and FQNEAQ. There are 15 amino acids in the CDR3, from cysteine to phenylalanine inclusive. Only the CDR3 region is kept as DNA, spanning 45 bases read in frame from base 1.